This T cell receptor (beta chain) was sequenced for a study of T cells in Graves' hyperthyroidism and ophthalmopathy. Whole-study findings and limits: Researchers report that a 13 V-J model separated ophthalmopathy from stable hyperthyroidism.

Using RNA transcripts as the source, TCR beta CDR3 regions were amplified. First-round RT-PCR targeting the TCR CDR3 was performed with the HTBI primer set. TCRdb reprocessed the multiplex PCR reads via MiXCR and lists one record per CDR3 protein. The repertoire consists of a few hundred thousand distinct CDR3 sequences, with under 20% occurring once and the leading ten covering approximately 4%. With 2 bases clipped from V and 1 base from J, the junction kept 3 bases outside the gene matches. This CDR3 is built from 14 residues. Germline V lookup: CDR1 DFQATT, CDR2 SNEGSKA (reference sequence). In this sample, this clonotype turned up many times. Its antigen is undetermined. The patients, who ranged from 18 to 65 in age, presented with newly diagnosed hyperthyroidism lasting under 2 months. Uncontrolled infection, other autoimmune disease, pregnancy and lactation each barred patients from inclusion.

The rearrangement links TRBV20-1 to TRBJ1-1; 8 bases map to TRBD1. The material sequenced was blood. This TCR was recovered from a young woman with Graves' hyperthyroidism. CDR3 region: CSARKTGANTEAFF. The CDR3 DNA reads TGCAGTGCTAGAAAGACAGGGGCGAACACTGAAGCTTTCTTT.